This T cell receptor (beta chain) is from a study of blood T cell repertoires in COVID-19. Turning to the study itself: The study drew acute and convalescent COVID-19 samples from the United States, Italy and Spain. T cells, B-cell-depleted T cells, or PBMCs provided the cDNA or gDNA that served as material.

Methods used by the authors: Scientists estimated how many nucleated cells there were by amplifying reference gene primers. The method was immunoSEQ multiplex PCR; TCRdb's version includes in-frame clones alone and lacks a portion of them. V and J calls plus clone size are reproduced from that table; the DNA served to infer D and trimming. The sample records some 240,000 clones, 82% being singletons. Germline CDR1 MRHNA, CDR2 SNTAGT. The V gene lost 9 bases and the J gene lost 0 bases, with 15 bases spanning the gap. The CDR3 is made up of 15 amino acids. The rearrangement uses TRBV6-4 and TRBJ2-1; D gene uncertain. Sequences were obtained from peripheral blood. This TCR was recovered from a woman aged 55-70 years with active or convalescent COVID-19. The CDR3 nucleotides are TGTGCCAGTACTCAGGAACCGAGCTCCTACAATGAGCAGTTCTTC. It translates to CASTQEPSSYNEQFF.